A selection of T cell receptor beta chains follows, all from one sample in a study of T cell repertoires in cytomegalovirus infection. TCRdb called the reads again in MiXCR, with one record for every CDR3 protein. The sample records hundreds of thousands of distinct CDR3 sequences, roughly a quarter being singletons. Sequencing was performed on CD8+ T cells from PBMCs. The receptor set was obtained from a human donor in good health (CMV status not recorded). Some clones in this sample may be carry-over from other donors' samples. Both conserved end residues are part of each CDR3. A D gene is named only where the DNA matches it firmly. The size of a clone is reported for some rows only, either as once, few or many, or as a class for expanded clones.

j_call v_call cdr3_length clone_size d_call cdr3_nt cdr3_aa
TRBJ2-3 TRBV20-1 13 once - TGCAGTGGATGGGAGGTAGGCACAGATACGCGGTATTTT CSGWEVGTDTRYF
TRBJ1-2 TRBV6-5 14 - - TGTGCCAGCAGTCGCCTGACATCAAACTATGGCTACACCTTC CASSRLTSNYGYTF
TRBJ2-3 TRBV7-6 17 many TRBD2 TGTGCCAGCAGTCTTCTTTTACTAGCGGGGGGCCTTGGGAGGCAGTATTTT CASSLLLLAGGLGRQYF
TRBJ1-1 TRBV29-1 14 - - TGCAGCGTTGCCTCAGTTACATTGAACACTGAAGCTTTCTTT CSVASVTLNTEAFF
TRBJ2-1 TRBV7-6 16 - TRBD1 TGTGCTAGCAGCTTAAGGCGGGACAGGGGTTTGGATGAGCAGTTCTTC CASSLRRDRGLDEQFF
TRBJ1-3 TRBV10-3 14 - - TGTGCCATCAGGGATCCTGAGAGTGGAAACACCATATATTTT CAIRDPESGNTIYF
TRBJ1-4 TRBV23-1 16 - - TGCGCCAGCAGTCAGCCCTCGAGGGGAGAGGATGAAAAACTGTTTTTT CASSQPSRGEDEKLFF
TRBJ2-1 TRBV5-8 17 few TRBD1 TGTGCCAGCAGACAAACCGACAGGGTTAGGTCCTACAATGAGCAGTTCTTC CASRQTDRVRSYNEQFF
TRBJ2-1 TRBV28 16 - - TGTGCCAGCAGTTTCTTGGGGATAATGGGCCACAATGAGCAGTTCTTC CASSFLGIMGHNEQFF
TRBJ1-4 TRBV25-1 19 - - TGTGCCAGCAGTTTTTCGTTCCAGGGGCCTTTTGTAACTAATGAAAAACTGTTTTTT CASSFSFQGPFVTNEKLFF
TRBJ1-1 TRBV7-9 12 - - TGTGCCAGCAGCTTAGAATCACCTGAAGCTTTCTTT CASSLESPEAFF
TRBJ1-2 TRBV28 14 many TRBD1 TGTGCCAGCAGTTTCTTACAGGGGGCGGATGGCTACACCTTC CASSFLQGADGYTF
TRBJ1-1 TRBV4-2 12 many TRBD1 TGTGCCAGCAGCGCAGGGGGTACTGAAGCTTTCTTT CASSAGGTEAFF
TRBJ2-1 TRBV27 13 - - TGTGCCAGCAGTTTTGGGGGGCCCAGTGAGCAGTTCTTC CASSFGGPSEQFF
TRBJ2-1 TRBV10-3 16 few TRBD2 TGTGCCATCAGTGAGCTTCCGGGACTAGCGGACAATGAGCAGTTCTTC CAISELPGLADNEQFF
TRBJ1-1 TRBV2 13 - - TGTGCCAGCAGTGGGACAGTGGCCGAGGAAGCTTTCTTT CASSGTVAEEAFF
TRBJ2-1 TRBV19 15 - TRBD2 TGTGCCAGTAGGCCTCTAGCGGGGCTAGACAATGAGCAGTTCTTC CASRPLAGLDNEQFF
TRBJ2-7 TRBV29-1 12 few - TGCAGCGTTGGCAGTTTACAGCTCGAGCAGTACTTC CSVGSLQLEQYF
TRBJ2-3 TRBV12-5 15 - - TGTGCTAGCGCCAACCGTGGTACTCGCACAGATACGCAGTATTTT CASANRGTRTDTQYF
TRBJ1-3 TRBV7-8 15 many - TGTGCCAGCAGCCTGCGACAGGCCCTTGGAAACACCATATATTTT CASSLRQALGNTIYF
TRBJ2-1 TRBV13 14 few TRBD1 TGTGCCAGCAGCTTCGCAGGGGGCTTAATTGAGCAGTTCTTC CASSFAGGLIEQFF
TRBJ2-1 TRBV20-1 14 - TRBD2 TGCAGTGCTACCGAGCGGGGGGGAAACAATGAGCAGTTCTTC CSATERGGNNEQFF
TRBJ1-1 TRBV27 14 - - TGTGCCAGCAGTCCGTGGGCGTTGAACACTGAAGCTTACTTT CASSPWALNTEAYF
TRBJ2-5 TRBV29-1 14 few - TGCAGCGTTGAAGTCCCGGGCTGGGGAGAGACCCAGTACTTC CSVEVPGWGETQYF
TRBJ1-5 TRBV6-5 13 few - TGTGCCAGCAGTTACGGCTGGGGCCAGCCCCAGCATTTT CASSYGWGQPQHF
TRBJ2-1 TRBV4-3 15 few - TGCGCCAGCAGCCAAGATAGGGGTCTGGGCAATGAGCAGTTCTTC CASSQDRGLGNEQFF
TRBJ2-3 TRBV7-2 15 many TRBD2 TGTGCCAGCAGCTCCTCGGGAGGGGAGGCAGATACGCAGTATTTT CASSSSGGEADTQYF
TRBJ1-1 TRBV12-3/TRBV12-4 13 - - TGTGCCAACAGTTTGGGAAAGAACACTGAAGCTTTCTTT CANSLGKNTEAFF
TRBJ1-1 TRBV4-1 16 many - TGCGCCAGCAGCCAAGAAGGTTGGGGGAGAATGGCTGAAGCTTTCTTT CASSQEGWGRMAEAFF
TRBJ1-6 TRBV19 11 - - TGTGCCAGTGGGGAATTTTCACCCCTCCACTTT CASGEFSPLHF
TRBJ2-7 TRBV12-5 16 many - TGTGCTAGTGGTTTGGTACTGGACTCGGTTTCCTACGAGCAGTACTTC CASGLVLDSVSYEQYF
TRBJ2-1 TRBV10-3 13 many TRBD2 TGTGCCGTAACTAGCGGGGAGTTAGATGAGCAGTTCTTC CAVTSGELDEQFF
TRBJ1-5 TRBV12-3/TRBV12-4 14 many - TGTGCCAGCAGTCAAGCATATAGCAATCAGCCCCAGCATTTT CASSQAYSNQPQHF
TRBJ2-5 TRBV12-3/TRBV12-4 14 many - TGTGCCAGCAGTTTCGAGACAAGTGCAGAGACCCAGTACTTC CASSFETSAETQYF